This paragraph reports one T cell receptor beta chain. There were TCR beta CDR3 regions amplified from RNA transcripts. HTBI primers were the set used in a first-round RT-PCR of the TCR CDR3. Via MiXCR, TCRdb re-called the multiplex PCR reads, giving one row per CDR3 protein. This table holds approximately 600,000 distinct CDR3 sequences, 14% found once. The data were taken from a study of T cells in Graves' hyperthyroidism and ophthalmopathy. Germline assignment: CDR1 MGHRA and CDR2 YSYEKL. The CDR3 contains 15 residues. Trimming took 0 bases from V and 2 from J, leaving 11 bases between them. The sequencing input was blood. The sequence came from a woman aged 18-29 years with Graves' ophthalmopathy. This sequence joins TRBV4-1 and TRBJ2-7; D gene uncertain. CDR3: CASSQDSSRTYEQYF. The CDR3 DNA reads TGCGCCAGCAGCCAAGATAGTTCCAGGACCTACGAGCAGTACTTC.